These T cell receptor beta chains were read from a single sample in a study of control samples from healthy donors and cancer patients. Sequencing used immunoSEQ multiplex PCR; TCRdb keeps in-frame clones, though not all of them. The repertoire has around 76,000 clones, 89% of them found once; the top ten carry 9.5%. Sequenced input: PBMCs. The origin of the receptors is a woman between 45 and 65 years old with colorectal cancer. Each CDR3 is given with its conserved first and last residue. Fields, in order: D gene, V gene, J gene, clone size, CDR3 DNA, CDR3 protein. A D gene is named only where the DNA matches it firmly. Clone size is given for some rows only: seen once, a few or many times, or a class if the clone is expanded.

>-|TRBV10-2|TRBJ2-5|-
TGCGCCAGCCGAGAGGGACGAGCGAGGACCCAGTACTTC
CASREGRARTQYF
>-|TRBV12-3/TRBV12-4|TRBJ2-1|-
TGTGCCAGCAGTTTATGGGAAAGTGAGCAGTTCTTC
CASSLWESEQFF
>-|TRBV5-1|TRBJ1-2|once
TGCGCCAGCAGCACCCTGAGTGGGGGCTATGGCTACACCTTC
CASSTLSGGYGYTF
>TRBD1|TRBV7-3|TRBJ1-2|-
TGTGCCAGCAGCTTATCCGGGACAGGGGGTGGCTACACCTTC
CASSLSGTGGGYTF
>-|TRBV2|TRBJ1-1|-
TGTGCCAGCAGTGAACAGGCGAACACTGAGGCTTTCTTT
CASSEQANTEAFF
>-|TRBV6-4|TRBJ2-1|-
TGTGCCAGCAGTGCCCAGGCGAGCTCCTACAATGAGCAGTTCTTC
CASSAQASSYNEQFF
>TRBD1|TRBV7-2|TRBJ1-6|-
TGTGCCAGCAGCTCCCGGGCAAGGGACAGGAGAACTTATAATTCACCCCTCCACTTT
CASSSRARDRRTYNSPLHF
>-|TRBV5-1|TRBJ2-2|-
TGCGCCAGCAGCTTGATACTAGCTGGCGGGGAGCTGTTTTTT
CASSLILAGGELFF
>TRBD1|TRBV10-3|TRBJ1-4|-
TGTGCCATCAGTACAACCGGGACAGGGTTTGAAAAACTGTTTTTT
CAISTTGTGFEKLFF
>-|TRBV20-1|TRBJ2-6|-
TGCAGTGCTAGTGGGTCGGCTTGGGCTGGGGCCAACGTCCTGACTTTC
CSASGSAWAGANVLTF
>TRBD1|TRBV7-2|TRBJ2-1|-
TGTGCCAGCAGCTTAGGGACAGGGGGCTCATACAATGAGCAGTTCTTC
CASSLGTGGSYNEQFF
>-|TRBV10-2|TRBJ1-4|-
TGCGCCAGCAGTGAGGGGCGGGTAACCGAAAAACTGTTTTTT
CASSEGRVTEKLFF
>-|TRBV5-5|TRBJ2-2|-
TGTGCCAGCAGCCCCTGGAAGGGAAATGGGCTGTTTTTT
CASSPWKGNGLFF
>TRBD1|TRBV10-3|TRBJ2-5|once
TGTGCCATCACCCCAGGACAGGGAGGACAAGAGACCCAGTACTTC
CAITPGQGGQETQYF
>-|TRBV29-1|TRBJ2-3|-
TGCAGCGTTGTAGGGGACACAGATACGCAGTATTTT
CSVVGDTDTQYF
>TRBD2|TRBV5-1|TRBJ2-5|-
TGCGCCAGCAGCTTGGTACTAGCGGGGGGGCAGGAGACCCAGTACTTC
CASSLVLAGGQETQYF
>TRBD1|TRBV5-5|TRBJ2-2|-
TGTGCGACGAGGGGGCAGACTAACACCGGGGAGCTGTTTTTT
CATRGQTNTGELFF
>TRBD1|TRBV5-8|TRBJ1-2|-
TGTGCCAGCAGCTTTCGGACAGGGGGCTATGGCTACACCTTC
CASSFRTGGYGYTF
>-|TRBV5-1|TRBJ2-1|-
TGCGCCAGCAGCTTGGTATCCCCAGGCGAGCAGTTCTTC
CASSLVSPGEQFF
>TRBD1|TRBV28|TRBJ1-2|-
TGTGCCAGCCTTCGACAGGGGGTTAATGGCTACACCTTC
CASLRQGVNGYTF
>-|TRBV7-2|TRBJ2-1|-
TGTGCCAGCAGCTTAAAGAACAGTCTTGGTGAGCAGTTCTTC
CASSLKNSLGEQFF
>TRBD1|TRBV18|TRBJ1-4|-
TGTGCCAGCTCCACCGGGACAGAGAATAATGAAAAACTGTTTTTT
CASSTGTENNEKLFF
>-|TRBV27|TRBJ2-3|-
TGTGCCAGCAGTTTTTATAAGGGGGGGGATACGCAGTATTTT
CASSFYKGGDTQYF
>-|TRBV11-3|TRBJ2-2|few
TGTGCCAGCAGCAGGAGGAACGGGGAGCTGTTTTTT
CASSRRNGELFF
>-|TRBV7-9|TRBJ2-3|-
TGTGCCAGCAGCTCAGGGCTTAGCACAGATACGCAGTATTTT
CASSSGLSTDTQYF
>-|TRBV6-2/TRBV6-3|TRBJ1-5|once
TGTGCCAGCAGTTATGGGGACAATCAGCCCCAGCATTTT
CASSYGDNQPQHF
>-|TRBV29-1|TRBJ2-3|-
TGCAGCGTTGAATTGGGGGCTAGTCCAGATACGCAGTATTTT
CSVELGASPDTQYF
>-|TRBV19|TRBJ1-2|few
TGTGCCAGTAGTATTCCAGGGACTAGCTATGGCTACACCTTC
CASSIPGTSYGYTF
>-|TRBV7-3|TRBJ2-1|-
TGTGCCAGCAGCTTAACATCCGCATACAATGAGCAGTTCTTC
CASSLTSAYNEQFF
>-|TRBV6-4|TRBJ1-6|-
TGTGCCAGCAGCTCAGTAGGTCGTAATTCACCCCTCCACTTT
CASSSVGRNSPLHF
>-|TRBV6-5|TRBJ1-3|-
TGTGCCAGCAGTCCCGGGAACTCTGGAAACACCATATATTTT
CASSPGNSGNTIYF
>TRBD1|TRBV9|TRBJ2-3|-
TGTGCCAGCAGCGCGGGACAGGGAGCGACAGATACGCAGTATTTT
CASSAGQGATDTQYF
>-|TRBV20-1|TRBJ2-2|-
TGCAGTGCTAGTGACAGGTCCGGGGAGCTGTTTTTT
CSASDRSGELFF
>-|TRBV7-2|TRBJ2-2|-
TGTGCCAGCAGCCAAACAGGGTTGGGGCTGTTTTTT
CASSQTGLGLFF
>-|TRBV2|TRBJ2-5|-
TGTGCCAGCAGTGGTAGCGAAACCAGAAGGGAGACCCAGTACTTC
CASSGSETRRETQYF
>-|TRBV7-2|TRBJ1-2|-
TGTGCCAGCAGCTTAATCGGGGCTTATGGCTACACCTTC
CASSLIGAYGYTF
>-|TRBV20-1|TRBJ2-1|-
TGCAGTGCTACGGACAATGAGCAGTTCTTC
CSATDNEQFF